This is a list of T cell receptor beta chains from one sample in a study of response to subunit inactivated influenza vaccine. Each CDR3 protein gets one entry after TCRdb re-called the RT-PCR reads with MiXCR. The repertoire holds around 190,000 distinct CDR3 sequences, with about 9% as singletons. The starting material was non-naive T cells sorted from PBMCs, obtained on the day of vaccination. These receptors all stem from a man aged 50-60 years who received an inactivated influenza vaccine. The CDR3 runs from the conserved cysteine through the conserved F or W. The D gene is left open where the match is weak. Not every row has a clone size; where given, it reads once, few, many or a size class.

j_gene: TRBJ2-7
v_gene: TRBV9
abundance: few
d_gene: .
CDR3nt: TGTGCCAGCAGCGTAGTAAGGGAGCAGTACTTC
CDR3aa: CASSVVREQYF

j_gene: TRBJ1-2
v_gene: TRBV7-2
abundance: .
d_gene: TRBD1
CDR3nt: TGTGCCAGCAGCTTAACCCCCAGGGGGCAGGGCTATGGCTACACCTTC
CDR3aa: CASSLTPRGQGYGYTF

j_gene: TRBJ1-2
v_gene: TRBV4-1
abundance: many
d_gene: TRBD1
CDR3nt: TGCGCCAGCAGCTACTCGACAGGGAACTATGGCTACACCTTC
CDR3aa: CASSYSTGNYGYTF

j_gene: TRBJ2-5
v_gene: TRBV18
abundance: .
d_gene: TRBD2
CDR3nt: TGTGCCAGCTCACCGGCCTCCAGAGCGGGGAATATTCAAGAGACCCAGTACTTC
CDR3aa: CASSPASRAGNIQETQYF

j_gene: TRBJ2-7
v_gene: TRBV11-3
abundance: .
d_gene: .
CDR3nt: TGTGCCAGCAAAAGAGGCTCCCGATCCTACGAGCAGTACTTC
CDR3aa: CASKRGSRSYEQYF

j_gene: TRBJ2-1
v_gene: TRBV12-3/TRBV12-4
abundance: many
d_gene: .
CDR3nt: TGTGCCAGCAGTTTAAGCAGGGAGTATGAGCAGTTCTTC
CDR3aa: CASSLSREYEQFF

j_gene: TRBJ2-7
v_gene: TRBV28
abundance: .
d_gene: TRBD2
CDR3nt: TGTGCCAGCAGTTTAGGTAAAGTAGCGGGTGTCGGACCCTACGAGCAGTACTTC
CDR3aa: CASSLGKVAGVGPYEQYF

j_gene: TRBJ1-4
v_gene: TRBV7-9
abundance: .
d_gene: TRBD1
CDR3nt: TGTGCCAGCAGACAGGGGGAGTGGGAAAAACTGTTTTTT
CDR3aa: CASRQGEWEKLFF

j_gene: TRBJ1-1
v_gene: TRBV6-2/TRBV6-3
abundance: .
d_gene: .
CDR3nt: TGTGCCAGCAGTTACGCAGGGCGAACTGAAGCTTTCTTT
CDR3aa: CASSYAGRTEAFF

j_gene: TRBJ2-7
v_gene: TRBV4-2
abundance: .
d_gene: TRBD1
CDR3nt: TGTGCCAGCAGCCAAGGAGGACAGGGCTACGAGCAGTACTTC
CDR3aa: CASSQGGQGYEQYF

j_gene: TRBJ2-2
v_gene: TRBV5-1
abundance: few
d_gene: .
CDR3nt: TGCGCCAGCAGCTTGGCCGGGATAAACACCGGGGAGCTGTTTTTT
CDR3aa: CASSLAGINTGELFF

j_gene: TRBJ1-1
v_gene: TRBV20-1
abundance: .
d_gene: .
CDR3nt: TGCAGTGGTCGGAGCCGGACTGAAGCTTTCTTT
CDR3aa: CSGRSRTEAFF

j_gene: TRBJ1-1
v_gene: TRBV12-5
abundance: .
d_gene: .
CDR3nt: TGTGCTAGTGGTTTGGCCGGGTCCCCTGAAGCTTTCTTT
CDR3aa: CASGLAGSPEAFF